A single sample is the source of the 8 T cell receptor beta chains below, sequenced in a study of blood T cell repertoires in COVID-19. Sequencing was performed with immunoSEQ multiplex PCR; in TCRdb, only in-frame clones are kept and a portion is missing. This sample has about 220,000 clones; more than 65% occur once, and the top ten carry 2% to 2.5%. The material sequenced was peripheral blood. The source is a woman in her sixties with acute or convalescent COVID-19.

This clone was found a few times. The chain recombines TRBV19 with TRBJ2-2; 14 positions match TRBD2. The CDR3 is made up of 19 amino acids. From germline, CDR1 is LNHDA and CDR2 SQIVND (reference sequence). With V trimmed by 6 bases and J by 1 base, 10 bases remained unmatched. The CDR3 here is CASSSSGLAGGKNTGELFF. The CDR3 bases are TGTGCCAGTAGCTCCTCCGGACTAGCGGGGGGAAAGAACACCGGGGAGCTGTTTTTT.

CDR3 residues: CASSLDNRKIAGIYNEQFF. The CDR3 DNA follows: TGTGCCAGCAGCTTAGATAATCGCAAGATAGCGGGAATTTACAATGAGCAGTTCTTC. The V call is TRBV11-2, the J call TRBJ2-1; 8 nucleotides line up with TRBD2. J gave up 4 bases and V 0 bases, and 14 bases lay outside the gene matches. The germline gives CDR1 SGHAT, CDR2 FQNNGV. CDR3 size: 19 residues.

CDR3 in amino acids: CASSEARGGRRGGYTF. The CDR3, as DNA: TGTGCCAGCAGTGAAGCGAGGGGGGGAAGGAGGGGAGGCTACACCTTC. The chain couples TRBV6-1 to TRBJ1-2, with a tentative D call TRBD1 (6 bases). Germline V gene data show CDR1 as MNHNS and CDR2 as SASEGT. V lost 0 bases and J lost 8, with 19 bases in between. The CDR3 sequence is 16 residues long.

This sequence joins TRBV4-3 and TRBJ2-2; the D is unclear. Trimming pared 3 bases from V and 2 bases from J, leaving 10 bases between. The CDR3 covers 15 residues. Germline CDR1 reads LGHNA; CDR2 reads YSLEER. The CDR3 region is CASSHRHPNTGELFF. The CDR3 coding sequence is TGCGCCAGCAGCCATAGACATCCCAACACCGGGGAGCTGTTTTTT.

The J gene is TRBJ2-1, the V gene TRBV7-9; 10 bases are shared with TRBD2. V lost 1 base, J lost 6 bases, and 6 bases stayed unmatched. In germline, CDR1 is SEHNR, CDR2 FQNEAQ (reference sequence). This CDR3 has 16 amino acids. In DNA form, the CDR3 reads TGTGCCAGCAGCTTAGGATCAGTAGCGGGGGGCAATGAGCAGTTCTTC. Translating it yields CASSLGSVAGGNEQFF.

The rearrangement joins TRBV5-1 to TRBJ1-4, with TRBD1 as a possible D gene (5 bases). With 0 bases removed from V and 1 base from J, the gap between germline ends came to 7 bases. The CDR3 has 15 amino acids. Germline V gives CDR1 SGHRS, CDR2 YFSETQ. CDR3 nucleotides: TGCGCCAGCAGCTTGGCGGGGGGAACTAATGAAAAACTGTTTTTT. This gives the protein CASSLAGGTNEKLFF.

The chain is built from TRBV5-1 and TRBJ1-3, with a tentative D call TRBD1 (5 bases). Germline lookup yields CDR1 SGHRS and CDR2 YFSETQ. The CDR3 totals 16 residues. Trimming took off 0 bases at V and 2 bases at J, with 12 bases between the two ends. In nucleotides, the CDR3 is TGCGCCAGCAGCTTGGTCGGGGGAGTCGCTGGAAACACCATATATTTT. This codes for CASSLVGGVAGNTIYF.

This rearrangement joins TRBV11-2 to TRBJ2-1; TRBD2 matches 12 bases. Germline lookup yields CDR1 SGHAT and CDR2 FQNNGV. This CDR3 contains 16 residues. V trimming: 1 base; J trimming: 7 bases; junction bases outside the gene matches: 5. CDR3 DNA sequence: TGTGCCAGCAGCTTAGTCACTAGCGGGGGGTTAAATGAGCAGTTCTTC. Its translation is CASSLVTSGGLNEQFF.